The 31 T cell receptor beta chains below all came from one sample that was sequenced in a study of Graves' ophthalmopathy and Graves' hyperthyroidism. Scientists amplified the TCR beta CDR3 regions from RNA transcripts. First-round RT-PCR relied on HTBI primers, and a second-round multiplex PCR came next. Each CDR3 protein is one row after TCRdb ran MiXCR on the multiplex PCR reads. The table shows about 550,000 distinct CDR3 sequences, with about 40% occurring only once. The specimen was peripheral blood or thyroid tissue (not recorded which). These receptors were collected from an adult man with Graves' hyperthyroidism.

In its sample, this clonotype was seen a few times. V is TRBV20-1 and J is TRBJ2-5, with D possibly matching TRBD2 (5 bases). V shed 3 bases and J shed 2 bases, with 10 bases lying between them. This CDR3 contains 13 residues. The germline V gene has CDR1 DFQATT and CDR2 SNEGSKA (reference sequence). Here the CDR3 DNA reads TGCAGTGCTAGGACGGGAAGACAAGAGACCCAGTACTTC. Amino acid sequence: CSARTGRQETQYF.

At least ten counts were recorded for this clonotype. The chain uses TRBV13 and TRBJ2-5, with a possible D match to TRBD2 (6 bases). Trimming took off 4 bases at V and 5 bases at J, with 23 bases between the two ends. CDR1 PRHDT and CDR2 FYEKMQ come from the germline V gene (reference sequence). CDR3 length: 17 amino acids. CDR3 in amino acids: CASSSNPERLERETQYF. For the CDR3, the DNA is TGTGCCAGCAGCTCCAATCCCGAACGACTAGAACGGGAGACCCAGTACTTC. Filled out from reference TRBV13 and TRBJ2-5, the complete variable domain reads AAGVIQSPRHLIKEKRETATLKCYPIPRHDTVYWYQQGPGQDPQFLISFYEKMQSDKGSIPDRFSAQQFSDYHSELNMSSLELGDSALYFCASSSNPERLERETQYFGPGTRLLVL.

The chain employs TRBV2 and TRBJ1-5; unclear D gene. The length of the CDR3 is 12 residues. V shed 4 bases and J shed 11 bases, with 12 bases lying between them. Germline V gives CDR1 SNHLY, CDR2 FYNNEI. The CDR3 sequence is CASSARQGTQHF. The CDR3 nucleotides read TGTGCCAGCAGTGCTAGACAAGGGACCCAGCATTTT.

This chain joins TRBV6-5 and TRBJ1-5; 10 bases fit TRBD1. Trimming took 7 bases from V and 3 from J; bases not matched to a gene: 12. The CDR3 contains 17 residues. Germline V lookup: CDR1 MNHEY, CDR2 SVGAGI. The CDR3: CASNPGQGIGNNQPQHF. The CDR3 bases are TGTGCCAGCAACCCGGGACAGGGGATCGGTAACAATCAGCCCCAGCATTTT.

J is TRBJ1-1 and V is TRBV27; D may be TRBD1 (6 bases). From germline, CDR1 is MNHEY and CDR2 SMNVEV (reference sequence). The CDR3 has 12 residues. V was pared by 8 bases and J by 8 bases, with 15 bases between. For the CDR3, the DNA is TGTGCCAGCGGTCATAACAGGGTCGAAGCTTTCTTT. Translation gives CASGHNRVEAFF.

On this clonotype: One end of the junction does not line up with germline, which may come from a read error. The chain joins TRBV29-1 to TRBJ1-2; maybe TRBD1 (6 bases). Germline lookup yields CDR1 SQVTM and CDR2 ANQGSEA. The CDR3 sequence is 17 residues long. The CDR3 spells CSLEGGSTDTGDYGYTF. The DNA for the CDR3 is TGCAGCCTTGAGGGGGGTAGCACAGATACGGGAGACTATGGCTACACCTTC.

At least ten counts were recorded for this clonotype. The chain is built from TRBV2 and TRBJ2-3; D gene ambiguous. V was pared by 3 bases and J by 4 bases, with 14 bases between. Looked up from germline, CDR1 is SNHLY and CDR2 is FYNNEI. This CDR3 has 15 amino acids. In DNA form, the CDR3 reads TGTGCCAGCAGTGACACCCTAGGCACGGCAGATACGCAGTATTTT. This sequence encodes CASSDTLGTADTQYF.

This chain uses TRBV19 with TRBJ1-1; the D is unclear. Per the germline V gene, CDR1 is LNHDA and CDR2 is SQIVND (reference sequence). V shed 2 bases and J shed 6 bases, with 19 bases lying between them. The CDR3 totals 16 residues. CDR3 bases: TGTGCCAGTAGTATAAATTCTCCCCGCAGTAAGGCTGAAGCTTTCTTT. Amino acid sequence: CASSINSPRSKAEAFF.

To note about this clonotype: A much more abundant neighbour one base away suggests this may be a read error. The chain joins TRBV2 to TRBJ1-1, with D perhaps matching TRBD1 (6 bases). The length of the CDR3 is 13 residues. Trimming left V 2 bases short and J 4 bases short, with 8 bases between. Germline V CDR1 and CDR2: SNHLY, FYNNEI. The chain's CDR3 is CASSEQGITEAFF. The CDR3 DNA reads TGTGCCAGCAGTGAACAGGGGATCACTGAAGCTTTCTTT. Combining the CDR3 with reference TRBV2 and TRBJ1-1 gives the whole variable domain EPEVTQTPSHQVTQMGQEVILRCVPISNHLYFYWYRQILGQKVEFLVSFYNNEISEKSEIFDDQFSVERPDGSNFTLKIRSTKLEDSAMYFCASSEQGITEAFFGQGTRLTVV.

Note on this clonotype: A read error may explain this, as a much larger clone is one base away. J is TRBJ2-2 and V is TRBV7-9, with 7 bases identical to TRBD1. The germline V gene has CDR1 SEHNR and CDR2 FQNEAQ (reference sequence). The trim removed 3 bases at V and 5 bases at J, leaving 6 bases unmatched. The CDR3 contains 15 residues. The CDR3 sequence: CASSFRPQGTGELFF. In nucleotides, the CDR3 is TGTGCCAGCAGCTTCCGGCCACAGGGGACCGGGGAGCTGTTTTTT.

The sample holds a few counts of this clonotype. This CDR3 is CASTTGTGLNYGYTF. The CDR3 bases are TGTGCCAGTACTACCGGGACAGGGCTTAACTATGGCTACACCTTC. The genes are TRBV19 and TRBJ1-2; 9 bases fit TRBD1. This CDR3 has 15 residues. Germline CDR1 reads LNHDA; CDR2 reads SQIVND (reference sequence). V lost 7 bases and J lost 1; bases outside the gene matches: 7.

This clonotype was picked up many times. The rearrangement joins TRBV10-3 to TRBJ1-3; 8 bases map to TRBD1. From germline, CDR1 is ENHRY and CDR2 SYGVKD. V lost 11 bases and J lost 3; bases outside the gene matches: 9. The CDR3 is 14 amino acids. CDR3 nucleotides: TGTGCCTCCCGACAGGGGACGGATGGAAACACCATATATTTT. Its translation: CASRQGTDGNTIYF.

As DNA, the CDR3 is TGTGCCAGCAGCTCGACTAGCGGGGTAGTGGAGCCCCAGCATTTT. Its translation is CASSSTSGVVEPQHF. This sequence joins TRBV7-9 and TRBJ1-5; D gene uncertain. The CDR3 consists of 15 residues. V was trimmed by 4 bases and J by 8 bases, leaving 18 bases between them. CDR1 and CDR2 (germline): SEHNR, FQNEAQ (reference sequence).

The rearrangement joins TRBV29-1 to TRBJ1-5; D is ambiguous. The V end lost 4 bases, the J end lost 6 bases, and 13 bases lay between the germline ends. Per the germline V gene, CDR1 is SQVTM and CDR2 is ANQGSEA. This CDR3 has 13 amino acids. The CDR3 spells CSVAGHSGQPQHF. The CDR3 DNA reads TGCAGCGTTGCTGGGCATAGCGGTCAGCCCCAGCATTTT. Full variable domain (rest looked up from reference TRBV29-1 and TRBJ1-5): SAVISQKPSRDICQRGTSLTIQCQVDSQVTMMFWYRQQPGQSLTLIATANQGSEATYESGFVIDKFPISRPNLTFSTLTVSNMSPEDSSIYLCSVAGHSGQPQHFGDGTRLSIL.

This clonotype was detected many times. The rearrangement links TRBV6-4 to TRBJ1-2, with 10 nucleotides matching TRBD1. Trimming removed 2 bases from V and 7 bases from J; junction bases left unmatched: 7. The germline gives CDR1 MRHNA, CDR2 SNTAGT. The CDR3 extends over 15 amino acids. The CDR3 bases are TGTGCCAGCAGTGACGGGACAGGGGCGGCTAGTGGCTACACCTTC. Its translation: CASSDGTGAASGYTF.

The rearrangement joins TRBV5-8 to TRBJ2-2; perhaps TRBD1 as D (5 bases). V dropped 0 bases and J dropped 5 bases, with 14 bases sitting between them. CDR1 and CDR2 from the germline V gene are SGHTS and YDEGEE. The CDR3 is 16 residues long. CDR3 region: CASSLGVVAGTGELFF. The CDR3 DNA follows: TGTGCCAGCAGCTTGGGGGTGGTGGCAGGGACCGGGGAGCTGTTTTTT.

This rearrangement joins TRBV14 to TRBJ1-1; TRBD1 matches 9 bases. CDR1 is SGHDN and CDR2 is FVKESK in the germline V gene. Losses at the gene ends were 4 bases for V and 5 bases for J; bases not matched to a gene: 8. CDR3 size: 15 residues. CDR3 coding DNA: TGTGCCAGCAGCCCCCTGACAGGGGGAGGGACTGAAGCTTTCTTT. This gives the protein CASSPLTGGGTEAFF. Using reference TRBV14 and TRBJ1-1 for the parts outside the CDR3, the full variable domain is EAGVTQFPSHSVIEKGQTVTLRCDPISGHDNLYWYRRVMGKEIKFLLHFVKESKQDESGMPNNRFLAERTGGTYSTLKVQPAELEDSGVYFCASSPLTGGGTEAFFGQGTRLTVV.

This clonotype was counted a few times. The chain carries TRBV2 and TRBJ1-5; no firm D call. This CDR3 comprises 15 residues. The V gene lost 7 bases and the J gene lost 2 bases, with 15 bases spanning the gap. The germline gives CDR1 SNHLY, CDR2 FYNNEI. CDR3: CASMSGFDGNQPQHF. CDR3 sequence (DNA): TGTGCCAGCATGTCGGGGTTTGATGGCAATCAGCCCCAGCATTTT.

This clonotype occurred many times. The rearrangement links TRBV12-3 or TRBV12-4 to TRBJ1-2; 9 positions agree with TRBD1. The CDR3 runs to 14 residues. The trim removed 2 bases at V and 8 bases at J, leaving 6 bases unmatched. The DNA for the CDR3 is TGTGCCAGCAGTTTACGAGGACAGGGGATCGGCTACACCTTC. Translated: CASSLRGQGIGYTF.

The chain combines TRBV7-9 with TRBJ1-2; 8 bases align to TRBD1. CDR1 is SEHNR and CDR2 is FQNEAQ in the germline V gene (reference sequence). Unmatched junction bases numbered 5, after V lost 1 base and J lost 7 bases. The CDR3 runs 14 residues. The CDR3 reads CASSLDAGGRGYTF. CDR3 bases: TGTGCCAGCAGCTTAGACGCAGGGGGCCGTGGCTACACCTTC. Full variable domain (rest looked up from reference TRBV7-9 and TRBJ1-2): DTGVSQNPRHKITKRGQNVTFRCDPISEHNRLYWYRQTLGQGPEFLTYFQNEAQLEKSRLLSDRFSAERPKGSFSTLEIQRTEQGDSAMYLCASSLDAGGRGYTFGSGTRLTVV.

This clonotype was detected a few times. The chain is built from TRBV5-1 and TRBJ2-5; 12 bases line up with TRBD2. Germline V gene sequence: CDR1 SGHRS, CDR2 YFSETQ. This CDR3 contains 17 residues. V gave up 0 bases and J gave up 2 bases; unmatched junction bases: 5. CDR3 residues: CASSLGLAGGLQETQYF. CDR3 sequence (DNA): TGCGCCAGCAGCTTGGGCCTAGCGGGGGGGCTACAAGAGACCCAGTACTTC.

Points on this clonotype: This may stem from a read error, because a much larger clone lies one nucleotide away. The chain recombines TRBV7-9 with TRBJ2-7; perhaps TRBD2 as D (5 bases). CDR1 and CDR2 from the germline V gene are SEHNR and FQNEAQ (reference sequence). The V gene lost 5 bases and the J gene lost 5 bases, with 16 bases spanning the gap. The CDR3 covers 14 residues. CDR3 amino acids: CASSVGSSRNEQYF. The CDR3 nucleotides are TGTGCCAGCAGCGTAGGATCTAGCAGGAACGAGCAGTACTTC.

V is TRBV30 and J is TRBJ2-7; D ambiguous. CDR1 and CDR2 from the germline V gene are GTSNPN and SVGIG (reference sequence). The CDR3 loop spans 11 amino acids. Between the trimmed V and J ends, which lost 7 bases and 6 bases, there was a span of 13 bases. The CDR3 here is CASQLGPEQYF. The CDR3 DNA reads as TGTGCCTCTCAACTGGGCCCCGAGCAGTACTTC.

The chain recombines TRBV15 with TRBJ2-7; D gene ambiguous. Germline-derived CDR1 and CDR2 are LNHNV and YYDKDF (reference sequence). Between the trimmed V and J ends, which lost 3 bases and 4 bases, there was a span of 4 bases. This CDR3 region has 11 residues. The CDR3 nucleotides read TGTGCCACCAGCAGCCAATACGAGCAGTACTTC. Its protein product is CATSSQYEQYF.

The chain combines TRBV5-4 with TRBJ1-5; no firm D call. The V and J ends lost 0 bases and 7 bases respectively, with 8 bases between them. The length of the CDR3 is 13 residues. Germline V gene lookup returns CDR1 SGHNT and CDR2 YYREEE (reference sequence). In DNA, the CDR3 is TGTGCCAGCAGCTTGGGTCACGAGCAGCCCCAGCATTTT. Translating it yields CASSLGHEQPQHF.

V usage is TRBV6-5 and J usage is TRBJ1-3, with D possibly matching TRBD1 (6 bases). Looked up from germline, CDR1 is MNHEY and CDR2 is SVGAGI. Trimming removed 3 bases from V and 0 bases from J, with 15 bases in between. The CDR3 extends over 17 amino acids. The CDR3 DNA is TGTGCCAGCAGTTATGGGGGCCCGGGACTCTCTGGAAACACCATATATTTT. It codes for CASSYGGPGLSGNTIYF.

This clonotype was seen many times. V and J are TRBV20-1 and TRBJ2-7, with 14 nucleotides matching TRBD2. The CDR3 covers 15 residues. From germline, CDR1 is DFQATT and CDR2 SNEGSKA (reference sequence). The CDR3 bases are TGCAGCGCTGACATCTCCGGGACTAGCGGGGGCGAGCAGTACTTC. Residues: CSADISGTSGGEQYF.

There are a few counts of this clonotype. Here the CDR3 DNA reads TGTGCCAGCAGCACGGGGGAGGGTGGGGGCTACACCTTC. Protein product: CASSTGEGGGYTF. This chain joins TRBV9 and TRBJ1-2; a weak D match, TRBD1 (5 bases). The CDR3 sequence is 13 residues long. Deletions cut 4 bases from V and 8 bases from J, with 15 bases between. Germline loops: CDR1 SGDLS, CDR2 YYNGEE. The whole variable domain, remainder taken from reference TRBV9 and TRBJ1-2, is DSGVTQTPKHLITATGQRVTLRCSPRSGDLSVYWYQQSLDQGLQFLIQYYNGEERAKGNILERFSAQQFPDLHSELNLSSLELGDSALYFCASSTGEGGGYTFGSGTRLTVV.

This clonotype was recorded once. The V gene is TRBV2, the J gene TRBJ1-6, with 8 positions matching TRBD1. The CDR3 loop spans 15 amino acids. Germline values: CDR1 SNHLY, CDR2 FYNNEI. Germline trimming cut 6 bases from V and 4 bases from J; bases unmatched to any gene: 5. The CDR3 DNA reads as TGTGCCAGCAGCTGGGACAGGACGTATAATTCACCCCTCCACTTT. It translates to CASSWDRTYNSPLHF.

The rearrangement uses TRBV7-2 and TRBJ2-5, with 10 bases identical to TRBD2. The CDR3 totals 21 residues. Germline V gene sequence: CDR1 SGHTA, CDR2 FQGNSA. After removal of 4 bases from V and 2 bases from J, the junction contained 22 bases not matched to a gene. The CDR3 here is CASSSYPHLVTSGPRQETQYF. The CDR3 coding sequence is TGTGCCAGCAGCTCTTATCCCCACTTAGTGACTAGCGGGCCTCGTCAAGAGACCCAGTACTTC.

This clonotype was observed many times. The junction does not match germline at one end; this may be a read error. This chain uses TRBV2 with TRBJ2-2, with 8 positions matching TRBD1. CDR3 size: 13 residues. Germline V gives CDR1 SNHLY, CDR2 FYNNEI. The CDR3 DNA reads as TGTGCCAGCACGCGGACAGGGCCCGGAGAGCTGTTTTTT. Its translation: CASTRTGPGELFF.